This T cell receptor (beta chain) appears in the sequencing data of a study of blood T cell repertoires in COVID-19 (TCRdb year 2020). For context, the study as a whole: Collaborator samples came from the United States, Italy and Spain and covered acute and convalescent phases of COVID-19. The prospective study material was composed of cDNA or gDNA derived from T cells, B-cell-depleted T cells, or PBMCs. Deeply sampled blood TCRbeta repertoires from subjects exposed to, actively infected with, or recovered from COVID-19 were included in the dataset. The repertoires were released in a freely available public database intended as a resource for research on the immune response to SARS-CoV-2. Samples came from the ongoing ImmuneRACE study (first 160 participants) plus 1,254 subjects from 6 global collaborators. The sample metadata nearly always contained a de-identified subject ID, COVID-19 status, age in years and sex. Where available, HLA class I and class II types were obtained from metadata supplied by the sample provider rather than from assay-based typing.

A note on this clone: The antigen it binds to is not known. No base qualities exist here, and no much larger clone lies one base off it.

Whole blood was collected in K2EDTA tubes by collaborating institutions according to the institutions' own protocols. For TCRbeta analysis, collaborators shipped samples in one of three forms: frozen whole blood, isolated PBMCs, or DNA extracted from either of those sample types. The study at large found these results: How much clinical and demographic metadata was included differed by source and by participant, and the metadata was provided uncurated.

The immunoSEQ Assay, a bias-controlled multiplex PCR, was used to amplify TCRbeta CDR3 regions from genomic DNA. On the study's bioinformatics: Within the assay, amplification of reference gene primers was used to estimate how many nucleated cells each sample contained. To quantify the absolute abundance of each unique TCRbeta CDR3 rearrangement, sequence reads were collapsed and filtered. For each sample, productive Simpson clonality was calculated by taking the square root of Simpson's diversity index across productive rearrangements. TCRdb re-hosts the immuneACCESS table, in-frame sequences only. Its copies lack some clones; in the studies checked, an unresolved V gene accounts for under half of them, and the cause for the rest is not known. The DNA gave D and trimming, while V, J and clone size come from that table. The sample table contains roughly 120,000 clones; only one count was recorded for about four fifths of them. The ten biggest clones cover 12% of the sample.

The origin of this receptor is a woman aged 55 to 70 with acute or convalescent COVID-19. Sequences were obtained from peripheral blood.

For the CDR3, the sequence is CASSSSRTANTGELFF. The nucleotide sequence reads as follows: TGTGCCAGCAGCTCCTCCAGGACAGCGAACACCGGGGAGCTGTTTTTT. The chain employs TRBV7-9 and TRBJ2-2, with a tentative D gene TRBD1 over 6 matching bases. V gives up 4 bases and J gives up 0 bases, and the segment between their germline ends measures 12 bases. CDR1 and CDR2, looked up from the germline V gene (reference sequence), are SEHNR and FQNEAQ. The CDR3 sequence holds 16 residues, the cysteine and phenylalanine included. Just the 48-base CDR3 DNA is kept, in frame starting at base 1.